The 8 T cell receptor beta chains given below trace back to one sample, sequenced in a study of OX40 agonist ivuxolimab in advanced cancers. Method: immunoSEQ multiplex PCR; TCRdb's copy keeps in-frame clones and lacks some. There are under 85,000 clones in the sample; around 80% occur only once, and around 5% lies in the top ten. Material: CD4+ or CD8+ T cells sorted from blood, obtained in a trial of the OX40 agonist ivuxolimab. Every receptor here comes from an adult with an advanced solid tumor such as melanoma, head and neck, liver or kidney cancer.

This clone was seen just once. This chain joins TRBV7-9 and TRBJ1-3, with 7 positions matching TRBD1. The junction had 20 bases not matched to a gene; V was cut back by 4 bases and J by 8 bases. The CDR3 runs 18 residues. Looked up from germline, CDR1 is SEHNR and CDR2 is FQNEAQ (reference sequence). CDR3 amino acids: CASSSALTSATGKDTIYF. The CDR3 DNA reads as TGTGCCAGCAGCTCCGCCCTCACAAGCGCGACAGGGAAAGACACCATATATTTT.

J is TRBJ2-7 and V is TRBV28; D gene ambiguous. V was cut by 6 bases and J by 2 bases, with 14 bases left in between. Germline V lookup: CDR1 MDHEN, CDR2 SYDVKM. There are 14 residues in the CDR3. CDR3 sequence (DNA): TGTGCCAGCAGCCGCGCGCGACGGACCTACGAGCAGTACTTC. As protein: CASSRARRTYEQYF.

The J gene is TRBJ2-6, the V gene TRBV18; TRBD2 agrees at 7 bases. The CDR3 has 16 amino acids. The germline gives CDR1 KGHSH, CDR2 LQKENI. The V and J ends lost 2 bases and 2 bases, in that order; junction bases with no gene match: 3. CDR3 coding DNA: TGTGCCAGCTCACCAGGCAGCGGGACTGGGGCCAACGTCCTGACTTTC. This gives the protein CASSPGSGTGANVLTF.

This rearrangement joins TRBV27 to TRBJ1-5; 7 bases are shared with TRBD1. Germline CDR1 reads MNHEY; CDR2 reads SMNVEV (reference sequence). V was clipped by 6 bases and J by 5 bases; unmatched bases: 7. The CDR3 consists of 14 residues. CDR3 sequence (DNA): TGTGCCAGCAGCCTCAACAGGGGCGATCAGCCCCAGCATTTT. Residues: CASSLNRGDQPQHF.

The V gene is TRBV4-1, the J gene TRBJ2-3; D gene unclear. V gave up 0 bases and J gave up 0 bases, with 10 bases separating them. Looked up from germline, CDR1 is MGHRA and CDR2 is YSYEKL. The CDR3 loop spans 16 amino acids. The DNA of the CDR3 is TGCGCCAGCAGCCAAGATCGCCTAGTAAGCACAGATACGCAGTATTTT. Protein sequence: CASSQDRLVSTDTQYF.

In DNA form, the CDR3 reads TGTGCCAGCAGCACTAGCGGGGGGGCTGGCAATGAGCAGTTCTTC. The encoded protein is CASSTSGGAGNEQFF. The chain combines TRBV7-9 with TRBJ2-1, with TRBD2 matching 13 bases. The CDR3 spans 15 residues. V shed 5 bases and J 6 bases; nucleotides not matched to a gene: 4. Germline-derived CDR1 and CDR2 are SEHNR and FQNEAQ (reference sequence).

In DNA form, the CDR3 reads TGCGCCAGCAGCTTGGCCTGGGGGGGCAACAATGAGCAGTTCTTC. Residues: CASSLAWGGNNEQFF. The chain is built from TRBV5-1 and TRBJ2-1, with D maybe TRBD2 (7 bases). The germline V and J ends were trimmed by 0 bases and 5 bases, with 12 bases remaining between them. The CDR3 has 15 residues. Germline assignment: CDR1 SGHRS and CDR2 YFSETQ.

The J gene is TRBJ1-1, the V gene TRBV7-2, with D unclear. The CDR3 has 14 amino acids. With 1 base removed from V and 5 bases from J, the gap between germline ends came to 11 bases. Looked up from germline, CDR1 is SGHTA and CDR2 is FQGNSA. The DNA of the CDR3 is TGTGCCAGCAGCTTAGTCCCCCCCGGTACTGAAGCTTTCTTT. It yields the protein CASSLVPPGTEAFF.